This T cell receptor beta chain was captured in a study of blood T cells in healthy people across ages. Overall study context: Template switching retrieved approximately one barcoded beta molecule for each two T cells.

Per sample, extraction of total RNA gave at least 5.5 micrograms in every case. With a J-beta primer mix and a sample-barcoded 5' primer, a second PCR ran 7 to 11 cycles. Using its own MiXCR run on the 5' RACE reads, TCRdb lists one record per CDR3 protein. The data show around 800,000 distinct CDR3 sequences, around 45% seen once. This clonotype showed up many times. Antigen specificity is unknown. Given a much more abundant clone one base away, this may be a read error. Trimming stripped 0 bases from V and 6 bases from J, with 24 bases between. This CDR3 has 18 amino acids. Germline V CDR1 and CDR2: SGHAT, FQNNGV. Study-wide results and caveats: With naive T cell percentage, TCR beta diversity showed a strong correlation.

This receptor was identified in a man older than 75 in good health. This sequence joins TRBV11-2 and TRBJ2-7; D may be TRBD1 (5 bases). Material: blood. CDR3 nucleotide sequence: TGTGCCAGCAGCTTAGATCGGGTAGTTGGCAGGGTACCTATCGAGCAGTACTTC. Amino acid sequence: CASSLDRVVGRVPIEQYF.